This T cell receptor beta chain was identified during a study of beta chain features in type 1 diabetes. Regarding the study as a whole: Moderate yet significant TCRB CDR3 shortening was seen in Type 1 diabetes patients in all four CD4+ subsets. Type 1 diabetes patients showed fewer insertions and more deletions at VDJ junctions. Equally in patients and controls, PCR might preferentially amplify shorter templates.

Expressed TCRB transcripts got sequenced, as all isolated RNA was reverse transcribed. Profiled with immunoSEQ multiplex PCR; TCRdb holds only in-frame clones, not every one. The sample carries around 280,000 clones, over 14% recorded once. CDR1 and CDR2 (germline): SGHRS, YFSETQ. CDR3 size: 14 residues. V trimming: 4 bases; J trimming: 10 bases; junction bases outside the gene matches: 7. This clone was observed a few times. The antigen is not known. This chain links TRBV5-1 with TRBJ2-1, with TRBD1 matching over 11 bases. The sequence was collected from a young man with type 1 diabetes. Sequenced input: naive CD4+ T cells from blood. CDR3 sequence (DNA): TGCGCCAGCAGCGTTGGACAGGGGGCGAGCGAGCAGTTCTTC. Its protein product is CASSVGQGASEQFF.